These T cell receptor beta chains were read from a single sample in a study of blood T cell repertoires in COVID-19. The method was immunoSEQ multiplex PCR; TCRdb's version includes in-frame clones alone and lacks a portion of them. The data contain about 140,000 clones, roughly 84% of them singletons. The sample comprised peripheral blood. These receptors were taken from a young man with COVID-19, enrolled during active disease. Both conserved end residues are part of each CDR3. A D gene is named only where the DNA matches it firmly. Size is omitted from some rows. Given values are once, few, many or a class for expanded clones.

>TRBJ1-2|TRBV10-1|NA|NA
TGCGCCAGCAGTGAGTCACGGGACTATGGCTACACCTTC
CASSESRDYGYTF
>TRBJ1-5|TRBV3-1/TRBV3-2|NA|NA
TGTGCCAGCAGCCAGGGAGTGTATCAGCCCCAGCATTTT
CASSQGVYQPQHF
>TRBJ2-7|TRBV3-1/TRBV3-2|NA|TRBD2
TGTGCCAGCAGCCAAGATGGACTAGCGACCGAGCAGTACTTC
CASSQDGLATEQYF
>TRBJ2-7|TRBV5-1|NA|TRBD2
TGCGCCAGCAAACCGGGACTAGGCTACGAGCAGTACTTC
CASKPGLGYEQYF
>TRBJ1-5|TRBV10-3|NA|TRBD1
TGTGCCACCTCGAGACAGGGAAGGAATCAGCCCCAGCATTTT
CATSRQGRNQPQHF
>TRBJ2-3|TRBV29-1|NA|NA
TGCAGCGTTGAATCGCGGGAAAGCACAGATACGCAGTATTTT
CSVESRESTDTQYF
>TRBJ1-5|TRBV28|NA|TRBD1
TGTGCCAGCAATTACAGGGGTTATAGCAATCAGCCCCAGCATTTT
CASNYRGYSNQPQHF
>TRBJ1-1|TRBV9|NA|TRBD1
TGTGCCAGCAGCGCACCAAGCCCGACAGGGGCGAACACTGAAGCTTTCTTT
CASSAPSPTGANTEAFF
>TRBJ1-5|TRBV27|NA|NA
TGTGCCAGCAGTTCCCTGAGTAGCAATCAGCCCCAGCATTTT
CASSSLSSNQPQHF
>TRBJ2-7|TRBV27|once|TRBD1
TGTGCCAGCAGTTTATTTGGACAGGGGGCTCAGCAGTACTTC
CASSLFGQGAQQYF
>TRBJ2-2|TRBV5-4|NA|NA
TGTGCCAGCAGCACCCAAGAACAGTCGAACACCGGGGAGCTGTTTTTT
CASSTQEQSNTGELFF
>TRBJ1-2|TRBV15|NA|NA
TGTGCCACCAGCCGGACAGTCACCTCTAACTATGGCTACACCTTC
CATSRTVTSNYGYTF
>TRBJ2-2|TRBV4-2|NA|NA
TGTGCCAGCAGCCAAGTAGGGAGCTCCGGGGAGCTGTTTTTT
CASSQVGSSGELFF
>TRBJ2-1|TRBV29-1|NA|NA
TGCAGCGTTGACGGGGGGCTCAATGAGCAGTTCTTC
CSVDGGLNEQFF
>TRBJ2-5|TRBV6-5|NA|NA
TGTGCCAGCAGGGCTTCCGCCAAAGAGACCCAGTACTTC
CASRASAKETQYF
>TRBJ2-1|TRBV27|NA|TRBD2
TGTGCCAGCACCCCCGGACTAGCGGGGCTAAATGAGCAGTTCTTC
CASTPGLAGLNEQFF
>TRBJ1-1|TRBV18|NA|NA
TGTGCCAGCTCCCGGACATCCGGCGGTGAAGCTTTCTTT
CASSRTSGGEAFF
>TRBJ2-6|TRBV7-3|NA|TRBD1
TGTGCCAGCAGCCCGAGGGGAGTTGGACAGGGGGGTCGCTCTGGGGCCAACGTCCTGACTTTC
CASSPRGVGQGGRSGANVLTF
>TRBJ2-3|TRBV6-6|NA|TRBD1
TGTGCCAGCAGTTCTTTGGGACAGGGGGCAGATACGCAGTATTTT
CASSSLGQGADTQYF
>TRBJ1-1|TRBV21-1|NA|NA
TGTGCCAGCAGCAAAGCTAGTGAAGCTTTCTTT
CASSKASEAFF
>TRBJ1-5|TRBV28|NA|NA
TGTGCCAGCAGTTTGTTCAGGGTGGATCAGCCCCAGCATTTT
CASSLFRVDQPQHF
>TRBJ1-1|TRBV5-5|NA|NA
TGTGCCAGCAGCTTGGTGGGGGGGAACACTGAAGCTTTCTTT
CASSLVGGNTEAFF
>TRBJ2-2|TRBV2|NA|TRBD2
TGTGCCAGCAGTGAAGCGCGCCTAGCGGGAGTTGCCGGGGAGCTGTTTTTT
CASSEARLAGVAGELFF
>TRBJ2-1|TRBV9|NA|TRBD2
TGTGCCAGCTCAAGCGGGAGGGCCTACAATGAGCAGTTCTTC
CASSSGRAYNEQFF
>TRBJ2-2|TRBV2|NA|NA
TGTGCCAGCGGAGGGGTCGGGGAGCTGTTTTTT
CASGGVGELFF